The next 21 T cell receptor beta chains were all read from a single sample in a study of blood T cell repertoires in COVID-19. This table comes from immunoSEQ multiplex PCR, and its TCRdb copy is limited to in-frame clones, with some not included. Among about 230,000 clones listed, over 65% were seen once. The sequenced material came from peripheral blood. Receptors originate from a woman in her 70s with active or convalescent COVID-19.

This chain links TRBV14 with TRBJ1-2; D is possibly TRBD1 (5 bases). The CDR3 is 16 amino acids. The ends were cut back, 4 bases at V and 0 bases at J, with 15 bases in the middle. CDR1 and CDR2 (germline): SGHDN, FVKESK. The CDR3, as DNA: TGTGCCAGCAGCCCCAGCCAGGGTCGCCCTAACTATGGCTACACCTTC. This gives the protein CASSPSQGRPNYGYTF.

The rearrangement joins TRBV5-1 to TRBJ2-1, with D perhaps TRBD2 (6 bases). Germline V gene data show CDR1 as SGHRS and CDR2 as YFSETQ. CDR3 length: 15 amino acids. Trimming took off 0 bases at V and 0 bases at J, with 7 bases between the two ends. In DNA, the CDR3 is TGCGCCAGCAGCTTGGACGGGAGCTCCTACAATGAGCAGTTCTTC. This translates into CASSLDGSSYNEQFF.

This chain joins TRBV19 and TRBJ1-2; 8 bases fit TRBD1. The length of the CDR3 is 13 residues. CDR1 is LNHDA, CDR2 SQIVND, per germline (reference sequence). With V trimmed by 9 bases and J by 10 bases, 13 bases remained unmatched. CDR3 protein: CASTYAGQGAYTF. The CDR3 region has the DNA TGTGCCAGCACATACGCCGGACAGGGCGCCTACACCTTC.

V is TRBV10-3 and J is TRBJ2-7; a weak D match, TRBD1 (8 bases). Deletions cut 2 bases from V and 6 bases from J, with 14 bases between. Germline assignment: CDR1 ENHRY and CDR2 SYGVKD. This CDR3 has 14 residues. CDR3 protein: CAISETTGGGEQYF. CDR3 bases: TGTGCCATCAGTGAGACAACAGGGGGGGGCGAGCAGTACTTC.

The chain employs TRBV7-9 and TRBJ2-2; possible D gene TRBD2, 6 bases. Germline CDR1 reads SEHNR; CDR2 reads FQNEAQ (reference sequence). The CDR3 spans 17 residues. V shed 5 bases and J shed 2 bases, with 18 bases lying between them. The CDR3 nucleotides read TGTGCCAGCAGCCGTTGGAGGGCTGCGACTAACACCGGGGAGCTGTTTTTT. This translates into CASSRWRAATNTGELFF. The whole variable domain, filled in from reference TRBV7-9 and TRBJ2-2, reads DTGVSQNPRHKITKRGQNVTFRCDPISEHNRLYWYRQTLGQGPEFLTYFQNEAQLEKSRLLSDRFSAERPKGSFSTLEIQRTEQGDSAMYLCASSRWRAATNTGELFFGEGSRLTVL.

This clone was detected once. The CDR3 here is CASSLPAGGTGEQFF. CDR3 nucleotides: TGCGCCAGCAGCTTGCCAGCGGGGGGGACCGGTGAGCAGTTCTTC. The chain combines TRBV5-1 with TRBJ2-1; TRBD2 matches at 10 bases. The germline V gene has CDR1 SGHRS and CDR2 YFSETQ. The CDR3 is 15 amino acids. V was clipped by 1 base and J by 9 bases; unmatched bases: 7.

In DNA, the CDR3 is TGTGCCAGCAGTTTGGGGGGGGATCAGCTCGAGCAGTACTTC. It codes for CASSLGGDQLEQYF. The chain uses TRBV27 and TRBJ2-7; 7 nucleotides agree with TRBD2. The CDR3 sequence is 14 residues long. CDR1 and CDR2 from the germline V gene are MNHEY and SMNVEV (reference sequence). Trimming cost V 3 bases and J 6 bases; bases outside gene matches: 8.

This chain uses TRBV5-1 with TRBJ1-1; D is unresolved. Germline V lookup: CDR1 SGHRS, CDR2 YFSETQ. With 3 bases removed from V and 1 base from J, the gap between germline ends came to 7 bases. CDR3 length: 13 amino acids. CDR3 sequence: CASSSTTNTEAFF. The CDR3, as DNA: TGCGCCAGCAGCTCGACAACGAACACTGAAGCTTTCTTT.

V is TRBV3-1 (or the pseudogene TRBV3-2) and J is TRBJ2-2, with 7 positions matching TRBD2. This CDR3 is built from 18 residues. V lost 1 base to trimming and J lost 4 bases; unmatched junction nucleotides: 12. Per the germline V gene, CDR1 is LGHDT and CDR2 is YNNKEL (reference sequence). The DNA for the CDR3 is TGTGCCAGCAGCCAAGGTTTTCGGGGGGTCTTGAGCACCGGGGAGCTGTTTTTT. Amino acid sequence: CASSQGFRGVLSTGELFF.

The genes are TRBV19 and TRBJ2-7; 8 bases fit TRBD2. V gave up 2 bases and J gave up 2 bases; unmatched junction bases: 2. Germline CDR1 LNHDA, CDR2 SQIVND (reference sequence). There are 14 residues in the CDR3. The CDR3 sequence: CASSIRGGTYEQYF. CDR3 DNA: TGTGCCAGTAGTATACGGGGGGGGACCTACGAGCAGTACTTC. Supplemented by reference TRBV19 and TRBJ2-7, the full variable domain reads DGGITQSPKYLFRKEGQNVTLSCEQNLNHDAMYWYRQDPGQGLRLIYYSQIVNDFQKGDIAEGYSVSREKKESFPLTVTSAQKNPTAFYLCASSIRGGTYEQYFGPGTRLTVT.

This chain connects TRBV27 to TRBJ2-1, with a tentative D call TRBD1 (6 bases). The CDR3 has 13 amino acids. CDR1 MNHEY and CDR2 SMNVEV come from the germline V gene (reference sequence). Trimming pared 7 bases from V and 4 bases from J, leaving 11 bases between. CDR3 region: CASKKTGYNEQFF. CDR3 DNA: TGTGCCAGCAAAAAAACAGGGTACAATGAGCAGTTCTTC.

This clone was counted only a few times. The genes are TRBV2 and TRBJ2-5, with 8 bases lining up with TRBD2. This CDR3 comprises 18 residues. The germline V gene has CDR1 SNHLY and CDR2 FYNNEI. Germline trimming cut 0 bases from V and 4 bases from J; bases unmatched to any gene: 13. CDR3 residues: CASSEAQRGGRFRETQYF. As DNA, the CDR3 is TGTGCCAGCAGTGAAGCCCAAAGGGGCGGGAGGTTCCGAGAGACCCAGTACTTC.

The V call is TRBV10-3, the J call TRBJ2-2; TRBD2 aligns across 8 bases. Germline CDR1 ENHRY, CDR2 SYGVKD. V trimming: 4 bases; J trimming: 6 bases; junction bases outside the gene matches: 10. CDR3 length equals 16 residues. The CDR3 coding sequence is TGTGCCATCAGTGGCCGTGACGGGAGGGCCTCCGGGGAGCTGTTTTTT. It encodes CAISGRDGRASGELFF.

V gene TRBV5-1 combines with J gene TRBJ2-1; 9 bases agree with TRBD2. The junction had 10 bases not matched to a gene; V was cut back by 4 bases and J by 8 bases. The CDR3 totals 15 residues. Germline CDR1 SGHRS, CDR2 YFSETQ. CDR3 loop: CASSTGLALAHEQFF. The DNA for the CDR3 is TGCGCCAGCAGCACGGGACTAGCTCTTGCCCATGAGCAGTTCTTC.

V usage is TRBV6-4 and J usage is TRBJ1-3; D gene uncertain. This CDR3 is built from 12 residues. Per germline, CDR1 MRHNA and CDR2 SNTAGT. V was trimmed by 6 bases and J by 2 bases, leaving 5 bases between them. CDR3 bases: TGTGCCAGCAGCCAAACTGGAAACACCATATATTTT. This encodes CASSQTGNTIYF.

This clone showed up just a few times. The chain joins TRBV12-3 or TRBV12-4 to TRBJ1-2; TRBD1 agrees at 7 bases. V dropped 6 bases and J dropped 2; count of bases not matched to a gene: 3. The CDR3 is 13 residues long. In DNA form, the CDR3 reads TGTGCCAGCAGCTCGACAGGGAACTATGGCTACACCTTC. Protein sequence: CASSSTGNYGYTF.

CDR3 sequence (DNA): TGTGCCAGCAGCCTTTACGTGGGGGCCGAAGCTTTCTTT. Protein sequence: CASSLYVGAEAFF. This chain uses TRBV12-3 or TRBV12-4 with TRBJ1-1; possibly TRBD1 for D (6 bases). This CDR3 contains 13 residues. Trimming pared 6 bases from V and 8 bases from J, leaving 16 bases between.

The rearrangement links TRBV6-5 to TRBJ2-2; 8 bases agree with TRBD2. Germline loops: CDR1 MNHEY, CDR2 SVGAGI. The CDR3 is 15 residues long. The V gene end was trimmed by 7 bases and the J gene end by 5 bases; junction bases not matched to a gene: 9. The CDR3 DNA reads as TGTGCCAGCACCACCCTAGGACTAGCAACCGGGGAGCTGTTTTTT. It encodes CASTTLGLATGELFF.

This chain links TRBV29-1 with TRBJ2-5; TRBD1 might be the D (5 bases). The CDR3 loop spans 11 amino acids. Germline CDR1 is SQVTM and CDR2 is ANQGSEA. V was trimmed by 8 bases and J by 0 bases, leaving 7 bases between them. The chain's CDR3 is CSHRNQETQYF. CDR3 nucleotide sequence: TGCAGCCACAGGAACCAAGAGACCCAGTACTTC.

This clone has just one count. The chain joins TRBV6-6 to TRBJ1-5, with 9 bases that match TRBD1. The CDR3 extends over 15 amino acids. The ends lost 6 bases at V and 5 bases at J; junction bases unmatched: 8. Germline assignment: CDR1 MNHNY and CDR2 SVGAGI (reference sequence). The CDR3 region is CASSSRDRAYQPQHF. In nucleotides, the CDR3 is TGTGCCAGCAGCTCGAGGGACAGGGCATATCAGCCCCAGCATTTT.

This clone came up once. Additional DNA sequences in this sample encode the identical CDR3. The rearrangement uses TRBV4-3 and TRBJ2-3; unclear D gene. Germline V gene data show CDR1 as LGHNA and CDR2 as YSLEER. The CDR3 is 14 amino acids. V lost 0 bases, J lost 1 base, and 5 bases lay in between. The CDR3 loop is CASSQDQGTDTQYF. CDR3 coding DNA: TGCGCCAGCAGCCAAGATCAGGGCACAGATACGCAGTATTTT.